The present entry profiles one T cell receptor (beta chain) with its context. In its sample, this clonotype was seen a few times. This receptor's antigen is unknown. There are no base qualities to consult, and no much larger clone falls within one base. This specimen belongs to a study of T-cell reconstitution after alpha-beta-depleted transplantation in children (dated by TCRdb to 2016 to 2017). Background on the whole study: Using TCR repertoire profiling, the study followed T-cell immune reconstitution in a quantitative way in children after TCRalphabeta/CD19-depleted allogeneic hematopoietic cell transplantation.

The CDR3 sequence holds 15 residues, the cysteine and phenylalanine included. Kept here is only the CDR3 DNA, which spans 45 bases and is read in frame from base 1. Trimming takes 5 bases from V and 3 bases from J, and the germline ends sit 16 bases apart. According to the germline V gene, CDR1 reads SGHTA and CDR2 reads FQGNSA. The library was built by means of PCR. For sequencing, an Illumina HiSeq 2500 was employed. TCR libraries were prepared with molecular barcoding, using unique molecular identifiers to normalize TCRbeta repertoire quantification. TCRdb cleaned the public reads at Q25 with fastp, built clones with MiXCR and kept in-frame beta chains. Under each unique CDR3 protein, matching rows form one entry showing the most common genes and DNA. This sample has 500,000 or so distinct CDR3 sequences in its table, and 30% to 35% of those were observed once. Jointly, the top ten make up approximately 2.3% of the sample.

The chain was built from TRBV7-2 and TRBJ1-1; 6 matching bases give a weak D call of TRBD1. The clonotype was recovered from a human donor who donated a stem cell graft to a child with aplastic anemia. The specimen was PBMCs from the stem cell graft donor, collected from the stem cell graft. The CDR3 region: CASSVRQDMDTEAFF. The nucleotides read TGTGCCAGCAGCGTAAGACAGGACATGGACACTGAAGCTTTCTTT.